A single sample is the source of the 3 T cell receptor beta chains below, sequenced in a study of monozygotic twins with inflammatory bowel disease. TCRdb re-called the 5' RACE reads, yielding one record per CDR3 amino acid sequence without DNA. The sample table sets out just over 300,000 distinct CDR3 sequences. The sequencing input was blood. The receptor source for this set is a human donor with ulcerative colitis or Crohn's disease, or a healthy co-twin of an affected twin (not recorded which).

The V and J genes are TRBV7-2 and TRBJ1-2. Germline-derived CDR1 and CDR2 are SGHTA and FQGNSA. The CDR3 spans 14 residues. The CDR3 loop reads CASSLGGHSYGYTF.

V and J are TRBV18 and TRBJ2-7; TCRdb selects TRBD1, and the lack of DNA leaves this call unchecked. CDR3 length equals 15 residues. The germline V gene has CDR1 KGHSH and CDR2 LQKENI. The CDR3 protein is CASSPRWGKGYEQYF.

The chain couples TRBV12-3 or TRBV12-4 to TRBJ2-3; TCRdb calls TRBD1, which cannot be checked without DNA. CDR3 length: 14 residues. CDR3 sequence reads: CASSRQEMADTQYF.